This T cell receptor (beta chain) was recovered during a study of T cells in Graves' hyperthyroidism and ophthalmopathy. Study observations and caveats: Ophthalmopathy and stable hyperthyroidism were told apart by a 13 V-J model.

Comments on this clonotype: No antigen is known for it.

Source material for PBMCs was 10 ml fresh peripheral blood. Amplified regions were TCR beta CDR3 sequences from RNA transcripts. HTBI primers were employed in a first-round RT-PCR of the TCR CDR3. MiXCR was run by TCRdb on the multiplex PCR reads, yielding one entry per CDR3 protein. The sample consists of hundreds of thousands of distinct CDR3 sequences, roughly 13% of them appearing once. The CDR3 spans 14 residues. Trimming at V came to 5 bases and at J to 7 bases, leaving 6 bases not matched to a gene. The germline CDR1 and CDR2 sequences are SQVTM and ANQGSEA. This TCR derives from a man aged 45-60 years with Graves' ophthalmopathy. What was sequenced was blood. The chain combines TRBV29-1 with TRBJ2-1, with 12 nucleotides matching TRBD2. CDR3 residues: CSVLLLAGGNEQFF. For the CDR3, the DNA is TGCAGCGTTTTACTACTAGCGGGAGGTAATGAGCAGTTCTTC.